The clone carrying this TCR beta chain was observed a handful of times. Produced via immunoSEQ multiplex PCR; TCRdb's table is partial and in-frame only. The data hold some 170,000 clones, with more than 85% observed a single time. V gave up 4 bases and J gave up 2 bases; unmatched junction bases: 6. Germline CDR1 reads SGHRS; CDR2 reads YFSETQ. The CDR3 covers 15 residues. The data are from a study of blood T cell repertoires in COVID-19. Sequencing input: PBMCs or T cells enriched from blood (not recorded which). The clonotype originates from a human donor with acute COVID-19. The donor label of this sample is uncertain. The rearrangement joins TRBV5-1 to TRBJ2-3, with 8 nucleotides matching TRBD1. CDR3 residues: CASSVQGASTDTQYF. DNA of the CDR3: TGCGCCAGCAGCGTCCAGGGGGCCTCCACAGATACGCAGTATTTT.